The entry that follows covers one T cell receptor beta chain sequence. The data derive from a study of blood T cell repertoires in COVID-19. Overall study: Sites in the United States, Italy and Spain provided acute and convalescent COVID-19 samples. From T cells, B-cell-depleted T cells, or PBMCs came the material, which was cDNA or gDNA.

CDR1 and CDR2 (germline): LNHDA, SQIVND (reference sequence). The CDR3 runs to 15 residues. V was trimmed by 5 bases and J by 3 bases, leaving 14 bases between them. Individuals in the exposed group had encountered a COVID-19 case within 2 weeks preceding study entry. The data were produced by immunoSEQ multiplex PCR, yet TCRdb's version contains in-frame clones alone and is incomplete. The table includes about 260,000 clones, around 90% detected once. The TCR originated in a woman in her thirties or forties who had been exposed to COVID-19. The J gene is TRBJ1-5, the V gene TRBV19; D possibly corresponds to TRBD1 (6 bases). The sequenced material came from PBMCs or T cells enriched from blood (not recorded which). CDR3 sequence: CASSGNDRINQPQHF. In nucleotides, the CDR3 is TGTGCCAGTAGTGGAAACGACAGGATCAATCAGCCCCAGCATTTT.